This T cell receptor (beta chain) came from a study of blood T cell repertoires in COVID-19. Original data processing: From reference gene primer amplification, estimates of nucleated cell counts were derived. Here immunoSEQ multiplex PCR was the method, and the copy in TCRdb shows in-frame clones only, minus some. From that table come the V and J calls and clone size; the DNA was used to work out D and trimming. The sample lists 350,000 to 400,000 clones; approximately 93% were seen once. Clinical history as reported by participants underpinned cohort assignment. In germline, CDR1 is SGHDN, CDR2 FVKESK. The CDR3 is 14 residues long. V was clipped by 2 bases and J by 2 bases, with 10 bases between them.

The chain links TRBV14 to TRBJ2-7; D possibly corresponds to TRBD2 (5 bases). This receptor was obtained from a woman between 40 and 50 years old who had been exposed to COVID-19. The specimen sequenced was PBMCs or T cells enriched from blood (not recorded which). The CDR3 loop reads CASSQPGLTYEQYF. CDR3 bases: TGTGCCAGCAGCCAACCGGGATTGACCTACGAGCAGTACTTC.